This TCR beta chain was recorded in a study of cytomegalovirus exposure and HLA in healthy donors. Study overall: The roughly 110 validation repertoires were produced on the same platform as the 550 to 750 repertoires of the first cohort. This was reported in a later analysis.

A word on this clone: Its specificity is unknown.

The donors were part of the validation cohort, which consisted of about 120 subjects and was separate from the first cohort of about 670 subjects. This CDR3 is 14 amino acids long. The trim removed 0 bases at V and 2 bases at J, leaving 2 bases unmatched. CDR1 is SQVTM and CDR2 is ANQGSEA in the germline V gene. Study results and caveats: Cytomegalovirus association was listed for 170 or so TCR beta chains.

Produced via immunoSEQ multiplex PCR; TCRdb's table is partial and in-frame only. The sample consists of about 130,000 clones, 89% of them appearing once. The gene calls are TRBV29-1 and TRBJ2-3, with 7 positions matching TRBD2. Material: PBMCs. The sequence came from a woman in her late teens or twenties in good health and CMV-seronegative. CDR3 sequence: CSVEEGRATDTQYF. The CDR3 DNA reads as TGCAGCGTTGAAGAGGGGAGGGCCACAGATACGCAGTATTTT.